This T cell receptor beta chain emerged from a study of PD-1 blockade in classical Hodgkin lymphoma. TCRdb keeps only in-frame clones here, not all; method: immunoSEQ multiplex PCR. The sample consists of tens of thousands of clones, roughly 89% of them appearing once. Details on this clone: Its antigen is unidentified.

CDR3 length: 16 residues. With V trimmed by 5 bases and J by 0 bases, 8 bases remained unmatched. The germline CDR1 and CDR2 sequences are MDHEN and SYDVKM. General study points: Some patients started nivolumab under 1 year after ASCT, and they were excluded. Still unresolved is the cause of the repertoire differences, which may be disease activity or prior therapy. Baseline diversity resembling that of newly diagnosed patients was seen in complete responders.

All patients relapsed after autologous stem cell transplantation, and brentuximab vedotin exposure varied. This receptor was taken from a human donor with classical Hodgkin lymphoma. V is TRBV28 and J is TRBJ1-2; 8 bases map to TRBD1. The sequencing used peripheral blood mononuclear cells (PBMCs), collected before the second cycle of nivolumab. CDR3 region: CASSADREWSNYGYTF. CDR3 DNA: TGTGCCAGCAGTGCGGACAGGGAGTGGTCTAACTATGGCTACACCTTC.